One sample yielded the 9 T cell receptor beta chains listed below, sequenced in a study of T cells after somatic rescue of genetic block. Only in-frame clones appear in the TCRdb table, and some are missing; sequencing was by immunoSEQ multiplex PCR. The data contain some 90,000 clones, around 89% of them singletons. The material sequenced was peripheral blood mononuclear cells (PBMCs). The receptor source for this set is a woman aged 18-30 years.

J is TRBJ2-3 and V is TRBV30; 13 bases map to TRBD2. The CDR3 has 16 residues. V lost 3 bases and J lost 3; bases outside the gene matches: 6. The germline CDR1 and CDR2 sequences are GTSNPN and SVGIG (reference sequence). The CDR3 nucleotides are TGTGCCTGGAGAACCTGGACTAGCGGGAGTACAGATACGCAGTATTTT. It encodes CAWRTWTSGSTDTQYF. Supplemented by reference TRBV30 and TRBJ2-3, the full variable domain reads SQTIHQWPATLVQPVGSPLSLECTVEGTSNPNLYWYRQAAGRGLQLLFYSVGIGQISSEVPQNLSASRPQDRQFILSSKKLLLSDSGFYLCAWRTWTSGSTDTQYFGPGTRLTVL.

This chain joins TRBV28 and TRBJ2-3; D not certain. The germline CDR1 and CDR2 sequences are MDHEN and SYDVKM. This CDR3 comprises 11 residues. V lost 4 bases and J lost 5, with 4 bases in between. The CDR3 sequence: CASSSRDTQYF. The CDR3 DNA reads TGTGCCAGCAGTTCCAGAGATACGCAGTATTTT.

The rearrangement links TRBV28 to TRBJ1-2; D is ambiguous. V lost 2 bases, J lost 8 bases, and 15 bases lay in between. CDR3 length equals 14 residues. The V gene's germline CDR1 is MDHEN and CDR2 SYDVKM. The CDR3 spells CASSLRALAGGYTF. Here the CDR3 DNA reads TGTGCCAGCAGTTTAAGGGCCCTTGCGGGGGGCTACACCTTC.

The chain uses TRBV27 and TRBJ2-7; 9 nucleotides line up with TRBD1. This CDR3 region has 16 residues. Germline V gene sequence: CDR1 MNHEY, CDR2 SMNVEV (reference sequence). V trimming: 1 base; J trimming: 4 bases; junction bases outside the gene matches: 8. CDR3 sequence (DNA): TGTGCCAGCAGTTTATACCCGGGACAGGGAAGGTACGAGCAGTACTTC. This encodes CASSLYPGQGRYEQYF.

This chain links TRBV6-5 with TRBJ2-2; TRBD1 matches at 11 bases. The ends lost 0 bases at V and 5 bases at J; junction bases unmatched: 2. The germline gives CDR1 MNHEY, CDR2 SVGAGI. CDR3 length: 16 amino acids. CDR3 DNA sequence: TGTGCCAGCAGTTACTCCGGGACAGGGGGGACCGGGGAGCTGTTTTTT. Translation: CASSYSGTGGTGELFF.

The chain recombines TRBV4-2 with TRBJ2-3; 7 bases map to TRBD1. V lost 0 bases, J lost 4 bases, and 4 bases stayed unmatched. Germline CDR1 is LGHNA and CDR2 is YNFKEQ. The CDR3 contains 15 residues. The CDR3 DNA reads TGTGCCAGCAGCCAAGACGAGGGGGCGGCAGATACGCAGTATTTT. Translating it yields CASSQDEGAADTQYF.

The J gene is TRBJ2-7, the V gene TRBV19, with TRBD1 identical over 7 bases. With V trimmed by 4 bases and J by 4 bases, 4 bases remained unmatched. Germline CDR1 and CDR2: LNHDA and SQIVND (reference sequence). The CDR3 sequence is 13 residues long. CDR3 nucleotide sequence: TGTGCCAGTAGTAGTAGCAGGGGGTACGAGCAGTACTTC. It specifies CASSSSRGYEQYF. The full variable domain, in which reference TRBV19 and TRBJ2-7 provide the parts outside the CDR3, is DGGITQSPKYLFRKEGQNVTLSCEQNLNHDAMYWYRQDPGQGLRLIYYSQIVNDFQKGDIAEGYSVSREKKESFPLTVTSAQKNPTAFYLCASSSSRGYEQYFGPGTRLTVT.

This chain uses TRBV5-4 with TRBJ1-2; no reliable D call. Germline-derived CDR1 and CDR2 are SGHNT and YYREEE (reference sequence). CDR3 length: 12 residues. V lost 9 bases, J lost 4 bases, and 13 bases lay in between. CDR3 coding DNA: TGTGCCATCCGGGGATGGAGCTATGGCTACACCTTC. It encodes CAIRGWSYGYTF.

CDR3 loop: CASSYSGDSSYEQYF. Written as DNA, the CDR3 is TGTGCCAGCAGTTACTCTGGGGACAGCTCCTACGAGCAGTACTTC. The V and J genes are TRBV6-5 and TRBJ2-5; TRBD1 agrees at 7 bases. The J call may be in error: the DNA end matches TRBJ2-7 better. The length of the CDR3 is 15 residues. Germline assignment: CDR1 MNHEY and CDR2 SVGAGI.